These T cell receptor beta chains were read from a single sample in a study of cytomegalovirus exposure and HLA in healthy donors. Using immunoSEQ multiplex PCR, the repertoire was profiled, and TCRdb retains in-frame clones only, with some absent. The sample holds around 140,000 clones, about 72% seen once. Sequences were obtained from PBMCs. The receptors stem from a female donor in good health and CMV-seronegative. The CDR3 runs from the conserved cysteine through the conserved F or W. A D gene is named only where the DNA matches it firmly.

TRBJ1-1 - TRBV20-1 CSVGGHTEAFF
TRBJ2-7 TRBD1 TRBV27 CASSFGRGFYEQYF
TRBJ1-4 - TRBV6-6 CASSYRGGIEKLFF
TRBJ1-1 - TRBV6-5 CASRDNAGENTEAFF
TRBJ2-7 TRBD2 TRBV4-2 CASSQDPGTSSYEQYF
TRBJ2-3 - TRBV30 CAWSDSSARTDTQYF
TRBJ2-5 TRBD2 TRBV6-1 CASSIRLAGAETQYF
TRBJ2-3 TRBD2 TRBV28 CASSFALAGGPSPDTQYF
TRBJ2-5 TRBD2 TRBV12-5 CASALGTGGLAGGGEQYF
TRBJ1-3 - TRBV7-2 CASSLVTASGNTIYF
TRBJ1-2 - TRBV7-2 CASSLPGINYGYTF
TRBJ2-3 TRBD2 TRBV11-2 CASSSRTSENTDTQYF
TRBJ1-3 - TRBV11-3 CASSGGIGNTIYF
TRBJ2-1 - TRBV2 CASKFFGLAGYNEQFF
TRBJ2-5 - TRBV4-3 CASSQDGEYGETQYF
TRBJ2-7 TRBD2 TRBV6-1 CASSEEILGLPAYEQYF
TRBJ2-7 - TRBV5-1 CASSLTDDPRYEQYF
TRBJ2-7 - TRBV28 CASSFQNYEQYF
TRBJ2-2 - TRBV21-1 CASSTHRGQELFF
TRBJ1-2 TRBD1 TRBV5-6 CASRSTRTGGTYGYTF
TRBJ2-1 TRBD2 TRBV19 CASSIGGVENEQFF
TRBJ2-7 - TRBV5-5 CASSLEWGGEQYF
TRBJ1-2 - TRBV18 CASSGQYAAGYTF
TRBJ1-3 - TRBV20-1 CSVRGGNTIYF
TRBJ2-3 TRBD1 TRBV9 CASSRQTGTGFSTDTQYF
TRBJ1-5 - TRBV2 CATGQRGSGNQPQHF
TRBJ2-5 - TRBV7-9 CASSLQEFQETQYF
TRBJ2-7 TRBD1 TRBV4-1 CASSQEETGTYEQYF
TRBJ2-7 - TRBV11-2 CASSLDGRYRSSYEQYF
TRBJ2-7 TRBD1 TRBV11-2 CASSLVWDSYEQYF
- TRBD2 TRBV7-2 CASSTWTSGYSYEQYF
TRBJ2-1 - TRBV14 CASSQLAYEQFF
TRBJ2-6 - TRBV5-6 CASSPLLQKASGANVLTF
TRBJ2-3 TRBD1 TRBV5-1 CASSPDREGGTDTQYF
TRBJ1-1 - TRBV2 CASSGSAQATEAFF
TRBJ2-5 - TRBV14 CASSHQLETQYF
TRBJ2-1 TRBD2 TRBV7-9 CASSSELAGSYNEQFF
TRBJ1-4 TRBD1 TRBV27 CASSATGGFEKLFF
TRBJ2-2 - TRBV5-1 CASSLSGLLLQDANTGELFF
TRBJ2-1 TRBD2 TRBV30 CAWSGGGTGMGLAGYYEQFF
TRBJ2-5 TRBD2 TRBV6-5 CASSYSGTSGMETQYF
TRBJ1-1 - TRBV7-9 CASSHTGIEAFF
TRBJ1-1 - TRBV5-1 CASSLVQGWTEAFF
TRBJ2-7 TRBD1 TRBV27 CASSTGTGMREQYF
TRBJ2-3 - TRBV19 CASSNQGSTDTQYF